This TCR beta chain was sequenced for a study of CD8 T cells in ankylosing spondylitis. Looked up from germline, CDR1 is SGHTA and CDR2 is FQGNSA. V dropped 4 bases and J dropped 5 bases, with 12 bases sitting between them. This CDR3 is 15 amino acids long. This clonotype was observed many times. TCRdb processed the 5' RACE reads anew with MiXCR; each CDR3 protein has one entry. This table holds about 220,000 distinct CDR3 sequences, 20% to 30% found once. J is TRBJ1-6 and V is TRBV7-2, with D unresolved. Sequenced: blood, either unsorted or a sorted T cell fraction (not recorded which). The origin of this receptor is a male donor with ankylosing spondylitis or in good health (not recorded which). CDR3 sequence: CASSSLTVNNSPLHF. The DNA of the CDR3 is TGTGCCAGCAGCTCCTTAACGGTTAATAATTCACCCCTCCACTTT.